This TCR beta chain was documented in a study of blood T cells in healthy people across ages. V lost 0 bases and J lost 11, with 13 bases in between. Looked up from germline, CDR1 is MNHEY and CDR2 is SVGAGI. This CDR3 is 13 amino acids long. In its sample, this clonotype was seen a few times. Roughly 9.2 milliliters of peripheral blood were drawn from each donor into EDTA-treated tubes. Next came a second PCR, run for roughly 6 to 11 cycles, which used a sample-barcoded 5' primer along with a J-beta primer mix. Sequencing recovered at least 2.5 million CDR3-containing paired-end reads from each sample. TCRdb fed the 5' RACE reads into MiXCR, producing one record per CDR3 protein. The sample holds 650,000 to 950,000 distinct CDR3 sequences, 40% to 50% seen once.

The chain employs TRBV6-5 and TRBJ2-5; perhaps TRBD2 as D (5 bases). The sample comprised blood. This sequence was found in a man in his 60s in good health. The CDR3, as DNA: TGTGCCAGCAGTTACTCTACGGCGTGGGAGCAGTACTTC. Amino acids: CASSYSTAWEQYF.